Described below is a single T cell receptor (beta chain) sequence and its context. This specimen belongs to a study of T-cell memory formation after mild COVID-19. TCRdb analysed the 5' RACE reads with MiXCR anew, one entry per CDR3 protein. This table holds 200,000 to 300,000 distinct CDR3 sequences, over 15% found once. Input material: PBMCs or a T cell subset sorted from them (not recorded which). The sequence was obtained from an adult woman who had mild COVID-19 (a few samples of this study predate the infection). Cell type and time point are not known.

CDR3 nucleotide sequence: TGTGCCAGCAGCCCCAGGGGAGCGAACACTGAAGCTTTCTTT. It encodes CASSPRGANTEAFF. The genes are TRBV11-1 and TRBJ1-1; TRBD1 might be the D (6 bases). This CDR3 comprises 14 residues. CDR1 is SGHAT, CDR2 FQDESV, per germline (reference sequence). With 5 bases removed from V and 1 base from J, the gap between germline ends came to 11 bases.